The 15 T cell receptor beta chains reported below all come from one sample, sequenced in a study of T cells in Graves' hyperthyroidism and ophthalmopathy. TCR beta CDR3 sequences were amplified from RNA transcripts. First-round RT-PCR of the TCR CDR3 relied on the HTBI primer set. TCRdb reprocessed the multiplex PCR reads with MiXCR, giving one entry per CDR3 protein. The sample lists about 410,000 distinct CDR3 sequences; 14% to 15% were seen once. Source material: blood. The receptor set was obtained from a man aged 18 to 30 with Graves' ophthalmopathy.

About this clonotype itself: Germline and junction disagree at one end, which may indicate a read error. CDR3 region: CASSLSLGVSSYEQHF. In DNA form, the CDR3 reads TGTGCCAGCAGTTTATCTCTGGGGGTCTCGTCCTACGAGCAGCACTTC. The chain combines TRBV27 with TRBJ2-7; perhaps D is TRBD1 or TRBD2 (5 bases each). The germline gives CDR1 MNHEY, CDR2 SMNVEV (reference sequence). The CDR3 length is 16 residues.

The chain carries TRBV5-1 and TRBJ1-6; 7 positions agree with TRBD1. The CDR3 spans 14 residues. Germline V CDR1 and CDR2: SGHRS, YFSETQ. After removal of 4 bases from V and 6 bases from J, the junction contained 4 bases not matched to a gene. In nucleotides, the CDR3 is TGCGCCAGCAGCAACCGACAGGGTAATTCACCCCTCCACTTT. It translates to CASSNRQGNSPLHF.

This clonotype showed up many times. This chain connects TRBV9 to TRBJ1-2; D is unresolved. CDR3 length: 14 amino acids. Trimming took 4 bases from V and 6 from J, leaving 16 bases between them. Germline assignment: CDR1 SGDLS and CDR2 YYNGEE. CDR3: CASSSRRALDGYTF. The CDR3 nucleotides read TGTGCCAGCAGCAGCCGCCGGGCCCTAGATGGCTACACCTTC.

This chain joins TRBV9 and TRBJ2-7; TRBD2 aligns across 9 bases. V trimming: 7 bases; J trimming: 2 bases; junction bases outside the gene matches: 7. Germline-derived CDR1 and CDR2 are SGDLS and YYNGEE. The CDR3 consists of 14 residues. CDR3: CASGDASGTYEQYF. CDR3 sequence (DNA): TGTGCCAGCGGAGATGCTAGCGGGACCTACGAGCAGTACTTC.

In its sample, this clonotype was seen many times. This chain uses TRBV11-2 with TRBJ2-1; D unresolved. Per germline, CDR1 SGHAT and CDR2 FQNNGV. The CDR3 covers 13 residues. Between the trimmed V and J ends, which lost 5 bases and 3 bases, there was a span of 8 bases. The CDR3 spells CASSPGDYNEQFF. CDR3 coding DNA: TGTGCCAGCAGCCCCGGCGACTACAATGAGCAGTTCTTC.

The CDR3 reads CASSAGTAFPGQPQHF. The CDR3, as DNA: TGTGCCAGCAGCGCGGGGACAGCCTTTCCAGGGCAGCCCCAGCATTTT. The J gene is TRBJ1-5, the V gene TRBV7-8; 7 bases line up with TRBD1. CDR3 size: 16 residues. Per germline, CDR1 SGHVS and CDR2 FQNEAQ. The junction had 14 bases not matched to a gene; V was cut back by 5 bases and J by 7 bases.

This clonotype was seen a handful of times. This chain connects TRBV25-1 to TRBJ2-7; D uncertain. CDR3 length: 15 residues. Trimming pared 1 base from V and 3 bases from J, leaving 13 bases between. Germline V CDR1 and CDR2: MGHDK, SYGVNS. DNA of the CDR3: TGTGCCAGCAGTGAATGGCCTTCGAGCAACTACGAGCAGTACTTC. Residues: CASSEWPSSNYEQYF.

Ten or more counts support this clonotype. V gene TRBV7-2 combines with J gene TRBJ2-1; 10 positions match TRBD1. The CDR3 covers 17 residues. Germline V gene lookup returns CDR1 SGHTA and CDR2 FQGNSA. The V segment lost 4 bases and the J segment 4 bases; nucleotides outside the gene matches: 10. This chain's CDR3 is CASSSPPGQGDYNEQFF. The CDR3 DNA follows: TGTGCCAGCAGCTCCCCCCCCGGACAGGGGGATTACAATGAGCAGTTCTTC.

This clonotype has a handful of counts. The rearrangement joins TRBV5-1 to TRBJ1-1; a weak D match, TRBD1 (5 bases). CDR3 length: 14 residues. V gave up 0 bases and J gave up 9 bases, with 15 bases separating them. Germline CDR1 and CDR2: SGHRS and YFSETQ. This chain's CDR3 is CASSLALFGDQAFF. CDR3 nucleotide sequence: TGCGCCAGCAGCTTGGCCTTGTTCGGGGACCAAGCTTTCTTT.

CDR3 sequence (DNA): TGTGCCAGCAGCCAAGAGGGGACAGTCGATGAAAAACTGTTTTTT. This translates into CASSQEGTVDEKLFF. This chain links TRBV3-1 with TRBJ1-4; 7 nucleotides agree with TRBD1. V lost 0 bases, J lost 6 bases, and 4 bases stayed unmatched. The CDR3 is made up of 15 amino acids. In germline, CDR1 is LGHDT, CDR2 YNNKEL (reference sequence).

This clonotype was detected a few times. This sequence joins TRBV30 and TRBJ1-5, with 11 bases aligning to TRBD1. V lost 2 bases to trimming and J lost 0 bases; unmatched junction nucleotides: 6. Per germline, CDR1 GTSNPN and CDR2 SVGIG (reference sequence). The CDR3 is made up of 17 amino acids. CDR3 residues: CAWSRDRGGNSNQPQHF. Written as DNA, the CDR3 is TGTGCCTGGAGTCGGGACAGGGGGGGGAATAGCAATCAGCCCCAGCATTTT.

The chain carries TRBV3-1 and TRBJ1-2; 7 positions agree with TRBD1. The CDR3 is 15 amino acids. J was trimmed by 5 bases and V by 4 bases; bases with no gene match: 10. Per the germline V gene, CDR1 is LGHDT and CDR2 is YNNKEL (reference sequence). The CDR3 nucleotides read TGTGCCAGCAGCCCCCAGGGGGACCGGGCTTATGGCTACACCTTC. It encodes CASSPQGDRAYGYTF.

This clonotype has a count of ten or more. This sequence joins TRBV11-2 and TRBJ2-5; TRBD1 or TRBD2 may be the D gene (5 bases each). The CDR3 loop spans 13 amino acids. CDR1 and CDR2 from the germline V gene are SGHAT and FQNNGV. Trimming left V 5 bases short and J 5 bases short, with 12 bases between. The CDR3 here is CASSQGGGETQYF. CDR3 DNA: TGTGCCAGCAGCCAGGGCGGAGGTGAGACCCAGTACTTC.

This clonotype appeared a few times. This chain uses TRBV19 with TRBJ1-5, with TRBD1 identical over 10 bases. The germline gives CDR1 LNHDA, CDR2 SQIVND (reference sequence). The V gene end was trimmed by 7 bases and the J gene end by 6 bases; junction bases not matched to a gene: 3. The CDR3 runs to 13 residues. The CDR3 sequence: CASTTGGFQPQHF. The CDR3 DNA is TGTGCCAGTACGACAGGGGGCTTTCAGCCCCAGCATTTT.

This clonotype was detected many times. The CDR3 coding sequence is TGTGCCAGCAGTGCATCCGGGCCTGAGATTAGCACAGATACGCAGTATTTT. Translated: CASSASGPEISTDTQYF. The chain uses TRBV2 and TRBJ2-3; D gene ambiguous. The CDR3 has 17 residues. Trimming left V 4 bases short and J 0 bases short, with 17 bases between. Germline values: CDR1 SNHLY, CDR2 FYNNEI.